The table lists the clone carrying this T cell receptor (beta chain) with many counts. Its target is unknown. The entry originates in a study of CD8 T cells in ankylosing spondylitis. The study, taken as a whole, reports: Disease-linked clones had a CD8+ phenotype and relatively low frequency in peripheral blood. What seemed typical of ankylosing spondylitis blood was a TCR beta motif built from eight highly homologous variants. Disease-linked clones reportedly showed significant enrichment in matched ankylosing spondylitis synovial fluid.

V dropped 5 bases and J dropped 5; count of bases not matched to a gene: 8. The CDR3 has 15 amino acids. In germline, CDR1 is LNHNV, CDR2 YYDKDF (reference sequence). Molecular-barcoded quantitative 5'-RACE produced these TCR beta libraries. One entry per CDR3 protein results from TCRdb running MiXCR on the 5' RACE reads. The sample lists roughly 90,000 distinct CDR3 sequences; about 8.3% were seen once. J is TRBJ1-5 and V is TRBV15; 8 positions agree with TRBD1. The sample consisted of blood, either unsorted or a sorted T cell fraction (not recorded which). This receptor was taken from a male donor with ankylosing spondylitis or in good health (not recorded which). CDR3 residues: CATSGTGGNYQPQHF. CDR3 DNA: TGTGCCACCAGCGGGACAGGTGGAAATTATCAGCCCCAGCATTTT.